The 13 T cell receptor beta chains below all came from one sample that was sequenced in a study of blood T cell repertoires in COVID-19 (dated by TCRdb to about 2020). The library came from the immunoSEQ multiplex PCR assay. Here the immuneACCESS table is served through TCRdb, limited to in-frame sequences with V and J called. Missing clones are a known gap in these copies; in checked studies unresolved V genes cover under half, and the rest lacks a known reason. The table for this sample lists about 150,000 clones; around 80% of them were counted only once. About 5% of the sample is held by the ten biggest clonotypes. The sample taken for sequencing was PBMCs or T cells enriched from blood (not recorded which). Receptors originate from a man aged 65-85 years who had been exposed to COVID-19.

This chain joins TRBV27 and TRBJ1-5; D uncertain. Germline assignment: CDR1 MNHEY and CDR2 SMNVEV (reference sequence). This CDR3 comprises 15 residues. V was cut by 5 bases and J by 0 bases, with 11 bases left in between. The CDR3 reads CASSGQPLSNQPQHF. CDR3 nucleotide sequence: TGTGCCAGCAGTGGGCAGCCTCTTAGCAATCAGCCCCAGCATTTT.

J is TRBJ1-2 and V is TRBV3-1 (or the pseudogene TRBV3-2); D is perhaps TRBD1 (6 bases). The CDR3 loop spans 14 amino acids. Germline CDR1 LGHDT, CDR2 YNNKEL (reference sequence). V lost 4 bases, J lost 0 bases, and 9 bases lay in between. CDR3 region: CASSPTGSNYGYTF. The CDR3, as DNA: TGTGCCAGCAGCCCCACAGGGTCTAACTATGGCTACACCTTC.

V and J are TRBV28 and TRBJ1-2, with TRBD1 matching over 7 bases. Losses at the gene ends were 7 bases for V and 6 bases for J; bases not matched to a gene: 8. The CDR3 is 13 amino acids. Germline CDR1 is MDHEN and CDR2 is SYDVKM. The CDR3 coding sequence is TGTGCCAGCACCTTGACAGGGCCCAATGGCTACACCTTC. It codes for CASTLTGPNGYTF.

As DNA, the CDR3 is TGTGCCAGCACCCTAGAGGGTGAAAAACTGTTTTTT. This sequence encodes CASTLEGEKLFF. This chain connects TRBV2 to TRBJ1-4; D unclear. Germline CDR1 reads SNHLY; CDR2 reads FYNNEI. This CDR3 is built from 12 residues. Trimming cost V 7 bases and J 7 bases, with 10 bases left between them.

Worth noting for this clone: The junction departs from germline at one end; a sequencing error may be responsible. The CDR3 sequence is CASSPPSLNTEAFF. CDR3 sequence (DNA): TGTGCCAGTTCACCCCCCAGTTTGAACACTGAAGCTTTCTTT. The chain uses TRBV18 and TRBJ1-1; D is uncertain. The CDR3 is made up of 14 amino acids. Germline CDR1 and CDR2: KGHSH and LQKENI.

V usage is TRBV6-5 and J usage is TRBJ1-4; TRBD1 is a possible D gene (6 bases). CDR1 is MNHEY, CDR2 SVGAGI, per germline. This CDR3 spans 15 amino acids. Trimming took 5 bases from V and 8 from J, leaving 18 bases between them. As DNA, the CDR3 is TGTGCCAGCAGTCGCGGGGGGCAGGGGAGCGAAAAACTGTTTTTT. This codes for CASSRGGQGSEKLFF.

The chain carries TRBV30 and TRBJ2-1; tentatively, D is TRBD1 (6 bases). This CDR3 is 14 amino acids long. With 0 bases removed from V and 2 bases from J, the gap between germline ends came to 8 bases. Per germline, CDR1 GTSNPN and CDR2 SVGIG (reference sequence). The CDR3 sequence: CAWSVTGTYNEQFF. Written as DNA, the CDR3 is TGTGCCTGGAGTGTAACAGGGACCTACAATGAGCAGTTCTTC.

The table lists this clone with a count of one. This chain links TRBV18 with TRBJ2-2, with a possible D match to TRBD1 (6 bases). Germline loops: CDR1 KGHSH, CDR2 LQKENI. V shed 2 bases and J shed 3 bases, with 10 bases lying between them. The CDR3 runs 15 residues. The CDR3 DNA sequence: TGTGCCAGCTCACCATTGTCAGGGGACACCGGGGAGCTGTTTTTT. Translated: CASSPLSGDTGELFF.

J is TRBJ1-5 and V is TRBV7-8; D gene uncertain. CDR1 is SGHVS and CDR2 is FQNEAQ in the germline V gene. Trimming took 5 bases from V and 2 from J, leaving 19 bases between them. The CDR3 has 17 residues. The CDR3 sequence is CASSLGRTQRGNQPQHF. In DNA, the CDR3 is TGTGCCAGCAGCCTCGGACGGACCCAGCGGGGCAATCAGCCCCAGCATTTT.

V is TRBV28 and J is TRBJ2-7, with 10 bases that match TRBD2. This CDR3 is 14 amino acids long. Trimming removed 10 bases from V and 2 bases from J; junction bases left unmatched: 8. Per germline, CDR1 MDHEN and CDR2 SYDVKM. CDR3 coding DNA: TGTGCCACCCAGGGCACTAGCGGGACCTACGAGCAGTACTTC. This encodes CATQGTSGTYEQYF.

This clone was detected a few times. The genes are TRBV2 and TRBJ1-6; unclear D gene. The CDR3 runs to 15 residues. Germline V lookup: CDR1 SNHLY, CDR2 FYNNEI. The germline V and J ends were trimmed by 6 bases and 6 bases, with 15 bases remaining between them. The CDR3 coding sequence is TGTGCCAGCAGAGGCGAGACATTCACTAATTCACCCCTCCACTTT. It yields the protein CASRGETFTNSPLHF.

V is TRBV3-1 (or the pseudogene TRBV3-2) and J is TRBJ2-6; 8 bases are a match to TRBD2. Germline CDR1 is LGHDT and CDR2 is YNNKEL (reference sequence). This CDR3 has 16 residues. With V trimmed by 6 bases and J by 4 bases, 8 bases remained unmatched. The CDR3 reads CASRSRRGAGANVLTF. CDR3 nucleotides: TGTGCCAGCAGATCAAGGCGGGGGGCCGGGGCCAACGTCCTGACTTTC.

V is TRBV4-1 and J is TRBJ2-3, with 9 nucleotides matching TRBD1. Looked up from germline, CDR1 is MGHRA and CDR2 is YSYEKL. With 4 bases clipped from V and 5 bases from J, the junction kept 7 bases outside the gene matches. CDR3 length equals 15 residues. CDR3 in amino acids: CASSPRDRVEDTQYF. Written as DNA, the CDR3 is TGCGCCAGCAGCCCCCGGGACAGGGTGGAAGATACGCAGTATTTT.